This T cell receptor (beta chain) was recorded in a study of beta chain features in type 1 diabetes. A word on this clone: Its antigen remains unidentified.

Via CD45RO/CCR7/CD25/CD127/CD95/CD27, cells of the CD4+ naive, central memory, regulatory and stem cell-like memory subsets were sorted. From germline, CDR1 is SGHTA and CDR2 FQGNSA. The CDR3 is made up of 14 amino acids. The V and J ends lost 3 bases and 9 bases, in that order; junction bases with no gene match: 7. Expressed TCRB transcripts were sequenced because the entire RNA isolate underwent reverse transcription. Measured with immunoSEQ multiplex PCR; TCRdb has only the in-frame clones, and not every one. The sample includes 680,000 or so clones, roughly 15% seen only once; the top ten take around 0.095%. Broader study findings: TCRB CDR3s from Type 1 diabetes patients were moderately but significantly shorter in all four CD4+ subsets.

The specimen sequenced was naive CD4+ T cells from blood. The TCR comes from a man aged 18 to 30 in good health. The genes are TRBV7-2 and TRBJ2-1; TRBD1 matches at 8 bases. The CDR3 reads CASSLTGETGEQFF. The DNA of the CDR3 is TGTGCCAGCAGCTTGACAGGGGAGACGGGTGAGCAGTTCTTC. The variable domain in full, completed from reference TRBV7-2 and TRBJ2-1, reads GAGVSQSPSNKVTEKGKDVELRCDPISGHTALYWYRQSLGQGLEFLIYFQGNSAPDKSGLPSDRFSAERTGGSVSTLTIQRTQQEDSAVYLCASSLTGETGEQFFGPGTRLTVL.